This T cell receptor beta chain is from a study of control samples from healthy donors and cancer patients. Germline V gene data show CDR1 as MNHEY and CDR2 as SMNVEV (reference sequence). V was cut by 3 bases and J by 7 bases, with 12 bases left in between. The CDR3 totals 14 residues. Using immunoSEQ multiplex PCR, the repertoire was profiled, and TCRdb retains in-frame clones only, with some absent. The sample consists of some 150,000 clones, more than 85% of them appearing once. The receptor was derived from a man aged 25-45 years in good health. This chain connects TRBV27 to TRBJ2-2; perhaps TRBD1 as D (6 bases). Sequenced input: blood. CDR3 protein: CASSLGQGSGELFF. DNA for the CDR3: TGTGCCAGCAGTTTGGGTCAGGGGAGCGGGGAGCTGTTTTTT.